This T cell receptor beta chain was found in a study of Ad26.COV2.S vaccination and SARS-CoV-2 variants. Study-wide context: The trial was COV1001 and the donor's arm was Ad26.COV2.S. Intramuscularly, Ad26.COV2.S was given either once or twice, 56 days apart.

Data came from immunoSEQ multiplex PCR; TCRdb stores just in-frame clones and leaves some out. The sample comprises about 480,000 clones, about 83% of which are singletons, and around 13% rests with the top ten. Stated treatment: some 20 received Ad26.COV2.S at low or high dose, single or two shots; about 5 received placebo; per-sample allocation not given. Material that was analyzed had been drawn on day 63 after the first vaccine or placebo injection. An Ad26 vector expressing Wuhan-strain SARS-CoV-2 spike served as the vaccine. The ends were cut back, 0 bases at V and 0 bases at J, with 1 base in the middle. This CDR3 has 13 amino acids. Germline CDR1 reads SGHRS; CDR2 reads YFSETQ.

The material was peripheral blood, obtained in a trial of Ad26.COV2.S vaccine versus placebo. This clonotype was sampled from a person aged 18-60 years who received the Ad26.COV2.S COVID-19 vaccine or a placebo. This chain connects TRBV5-1 to TRBJ1-3; D gene ambiguous. CDR3 residues: CASSLDSGNTIYF. CDR3 nucleotide sequence: TGCGCCAGCAGCTTGGACTCTGGAAACACCATATATTTT.